This entry is about one T cell receptor (beta chain). This entry comes from a study of T cell responses to AZD1222 COVID-19 vaccine. This table comes from immunoSEQ multiplex PCR, and its TCRdb copy is limited to in-frame clones, with some not included. The sample contains 100,000 or so clones, roughly nine tenths of which appear only once. Germline loops: CDR1 LGHNA, CDR2 YNFKEQ. The length of the CDR3 is 12 residues. With 0 bases removed from V and 6 bases from J, the gap between germline ends came to 5 bases. V gene TRBV4-2 combines with J gene TRBJ1-2; unclear D gene. The sample consisted of peripheral blood, taken on day 0 of AZD1222 vaccination. The clonotype originates from an adult in good health. The CDR3 here is CASSQEGNGYTF. CDR3 DNA sequence: TGTGCCAGCAGCCAAGAGGGAAATGGCTACACCTTC.